These 27 T cell receptor beta chains came from one sample sequenced in a study of blood T cell repertoires in COVID-19. Data came from immunoSEQ multiplex PCR; TCRdb stores just in-frame clones and leaves some out. The sample has 400,000 to 450,000 clones, 75% to 90% seen once; the top ten hold 1% to 1.3%. The specimen sequenced was PBMCs or T cells enriched from blood (not recorded which). All receptors derive from a man between 25 and 39 years old who had recovered from COVID-19.

The CDR3 DNA sequence: TGTGCCATCAGTGAGTTAGAAAATACAGGGGGCAGCTCCTACAATGAGCAGTTCTTC. Translating it yields CAISELENTGGSSYNEQFF. The chain employs TRBV10-3 and TRBJ2-1; 9 bases fit TRBD1. There are 19 residues in the CDR3. The germline V gene has CDR1 ENHRY and CDR2 SYGVKD. V shed 1 base, J shed 0 bases, and the junction held 10 bases outside the gene matches.

This clone was recorded only once. The chain recombines TRBV24-1 with TRBJ2-1, with D possibly matching TRBD2 (6 bases). Between the trimmed V and J ends, which lost 3 bases and 0 bases, there was a span of 11 bases. Germline V CDR1 and CDR2: KGHDR, SFDVKD. This CDR3 contains 16 residues. The CDR3 region has the DNA TGTGCCACCAGTGATCGGGACTCTATCTCCTACAATGAGCAGTTCTTC. Protein: CATSDRDSISYNEQFF.

This clone appeared many times. The gene calls are TRBV6-5 and TRBJ2-2; 7 bases are shared with TRBD1. Trimming removed 5 bases from V and 6 bases from J; junction bases left unmatched: 9. The CDR3 covers 15 residues. Germline lookup yields CDR1 MNHEY and CDR2 SVGAGI. CDR3 amino acids: CASSNPLDRAGELFF. CDR3 sequence (DNA): TGTGCCAGCAGTAACCCGCTCGACAGGGCCGGGGAGCTGTTTTTT.

V usage is TRBV7-9 and J usage is TRBJ1-2, with 8 bases aligning to TRBD1. Trimming at V came to 2 bases and at J to 12 bases, leaving 8 bases not matched to a gene. Germline CDR1 is SEHNR and CDR2 is FQNEAQ (reference sequence). The CDR3 consists of 13 residues. The CDR3 nucleotides are TGTGCCAGCAGCTTAAATGGACAGGGTTGGAACACCTTC. Residues: CASSLNGQGWNTF.

The chain uses TRBV27 and TRBJ1-2; D possibly corresponds to TRBD1 (6 bases). V was pared by 5 bases and J by 8 bases, with 24 bases between. CDR1 is MNHEY and CDR2 is SMNVEV in the germline V gene (reference sequence). The CDR3 has 16 amino acids. The CDR3 loop reads CASSPHRPSGGGGYTF. CDR3 DNA: TGTGCCAGCAGTCCACACCGCCCTTCGGGGGGCGGCGGCTACACCTTC.

The chain employs TRBV19 and TRBJ1-5; 9 nucleotides align to TRBD1. Germline V lookup: CDR1 LNHDA, CDR2 SQIVND (reference sequence). V lost 7 bases to trimming and J lost 3 bases; unmatched junction nucleotides: 7. CDR3 size: 15 residues. The CDR3 DNA reads as TGTGCCAGTATTCCGACAGGGGGAAACAATCAGCCCCAGCATTTT. Amino acid sequence: CASIPTGGNNQPQHF.

V and J are TRBV30 and TRBJ2-7, with D possibly being TRBD2 (5 bases). This CDR3 contains 14 residues. Germline V gene data show CDR1 as GTSNPN and CDR2 as SVGIG (reference sequence). Trimming took off 3 bases at V and 3 bases at J, with 15 bases between the two ends. In nucleotides, the CDR3 is TGTGCCTGGAGCCTCCGGGGAACCTACTACGAGCAGTACTTC. Residues: CAWSLRGTYYEQYF. Full variable domain (rest looked up from reference TRBV30 and TRBJ2-7): SQTIHQWPATLVQPVGSPLSLECTVEGTSNPNLYWYRQAAGRGLQLLFYSVGIGQISSEVPQNLSASRPQDRQFILSSKKLLLSDSGFYLCAWSLRGTYYEQYFGPGTRLTVT.

In the case of this clone: One end of the junction varies from germline; a read error may be responsible. V gene TRBV5-3 combines with J gene TRBJ2-4; 9 nucleotides align to TRBD1. TRBV5-3 is classed as an ORF, of uncertain function. This CDR3 is 15 amino acids long. The CDR3 reads CVRRDRAIAKNIQYF. The CDR3 bases are TGTGTCAGAAGGGACAGGGCCATAGCCAAAAACATTCAGTACTTC.

The chain carries TRBV27 and TRBJ2-2; D call uncertain. CDR1 and CDR2 from the germline V gene are MNHEY and SMNVEV (reference sequence). The CDR3 has 13 amino acids. Between the trimmed V and J ends, which lost 2 bases and 7 bases, there was a span of 8 bases. The CDR3 spells CASSLPLGGELFF. DNA of the CDR3: TGTGCCAGCAGTTTACCCCTCGGCGGGGAGCTGTTTTTT.

This chain joins TRBV12-5 and TRBJ2-7; a weak D match, TRBD1 (5 bases). With 3 bases removed from V and 0 bases from J, the gap between germline ends came to 18 bases. Germline CDR1 and CDR2: LGHNT and FRNRAP. CDR3 size: 17 residues. The CDR3 spells CASGLGTTLDNSYEQYF. Written as DNA, the CDR3 is TGTGCTAGTGGTTTAGGAACCACTCTGGACAACTCCTACGAGCAGTACTTC.

The rearrangement links TRBV5-1 to TRBJ2-5; D remains ambiguous. V shed 4 bases and J shed 1 base, with 8 bases lying between them. The CDR3 has 13 residues. The germline CDR1 and CDR2 sequences are SGHRS and YFSETQ. The CDR3 coding sequence is TGCGCCAGCAGCCACAAAATCCAAGAGACCCAGTACTTC. Translation: CASSHKIQETQYF.

This clone was observed once. The rearrangement links TRBV2 to TRBJ2-1; weak D call: TRBD1 (5 bases). The V end lost 5 bases, the J end lost 0 bases, and 14 bases lay between the germline ends. Germline CDR1 and CDR2: SNHLY and FYNNEI. The length of the CDR3 is 16 residues. CDR3 region: CASSWGLPSSYNEQFF. The CDR3 DNA is TGTGCCAGCAGTTGGGGCCTCCCTAGCTCCTACAATGAGCAGTTCTTC.

The V gene is TRBV7-3, the J gene TRBJ2-1; D may be TRBD2 (5 bases). The germline V gene encodes CDR1 SGHTA and CDR2 FQGTGA. The CDR3 covers 15 residues. Between the trimmed V and J ends, which lost 3 bases and 0 bases, there was a span of 9 bases. The CDR3 nucleotides are TGTGCCAGCAGCTTGGTAGCGAGCTCCTACAATGAGCAGTTCTTC. It specifies CASSLVASSYNEQFF.

V is TRBV5-1 and J is TRBJ1-5; 9 nucleotides agree with TRBD1. Germline V gene sequence: CDR1 SGHRS, CDR2 YFSETQ. V lost 2 bases and J lost 9; bases outside the gene matches: 6. There are 14 residues in the CDR3. The CDR3 protein is CASSLTGGIRPQHF. The CDR3 nucleotides read TGCGCCAGCAGCTTAACAGGGGGCATACGGCCCCAGCATTTT.

In DNA, the CDR3 is TGTGCCAGTAGTACCGGACAGTCATTAAACACTGAAGCTTTCTTT. Its protein product is CASSTGQSLNTEAFF. The chain combines TRBV19 with TRBJ1-1, with D perhaps matching TRBD1 (6 bases). The CDR3 runs 15 residues. Germline lookup yields CDR1 LNHDA and CDR2 SQIVND (reference sequence). V was clipped by 4 bases and J by 2 bases, with 14 bases between them. The full variable domain, with the rest looked up from reference TRBV19 and TRBJ1-1, is DGGITQSPKYLFRKEGQNVTLSCEQNLNHDAMYWYRQDPGQGLRLIYYSQIVNDFQKGDIAEGYSVSREKKESFPLTVTSAQKNPTAFYLCASSTGQSLNTEAFFGQGTRLTVV.

The table lists this clone with a count of one. The chain has TRBV29-1 and TRBJ1-1, with 10 bases matching TRBD1. This CDR3 region has 16 residues. After removal of 4 bases from V and 3 bases from J, the junction contained 11 bases not matched to a gene. Germline CDR1 and CDR2: SQVTM and ANQGSEA. In DNA, the CDR3 is TGCAGCGTTGGGGGCCGCAAAGGGACAGGGGACACTGAAGCTTTCTTT. This codes for CSVGGRKGTGDTEAFF.

The J gene is TRBJ2-7, the V gene TRBV7-8; tentative D call: TRBD2 (6 bases). V shed 5 bases and J shed 3 bases, with 14 bases lying between them. This CDR3 is built from 14 residues. Per germline, CDR1 SGHVS and CDR2 FQNEAQ. The DNA of the CDR3 is TGTGCCAGCAGCCCGGGGGACTCTGACTACGAGCAGTACTTC. This codes for CASSPGDSDYEQYF.

The chain links TRBV24-1 to TRBJ2-1; 8 positions match TRBD1. Trimming at V came to 3 bases and at J to 9 bases, leaving 6 bases not matched to a gene. The CDR3 spans 14 residues. The germline V gene has CDR1 KGHDR and CDR2 SFDVKD. As DNA, the CDR3 is TGTGCCACCAGTGATCTCGGCAGGGGGCCTGAGCAGTTCTTC. Translated, it gives CATSDLGRGPEQFF.

This chain links TRBV6-5 with TRBJ2-5; 9 bases are a match to TRBD1. Germline-derived CDR1 and CDR2 are MNHEY and SVGAGI. The CDR3 consists of 15 residues. Trimming cost V 0 bases and J 2 bases; bases outside gene matches: 1. Written as DNA, the CDR3 is TGTGCCAGCAGTTACTCGACAGGGGGGCAAGAGACCCAGTACTTC. Translating gives CASSYSTGGQETQYF.

The genes are TRBV4-2 and TRBJ2-2; D is ambiguous. Germline values: CDR1 LGHNA, CDR2 YNFKEQ. This CDR3 contains 15 residues. V lost 0 bases and J 4 bases, leaving 9 bases between the germline ends. The CDR3 DNA sequence: TGTGCCAGCAGCCAAGATTTTGAGTTCACCGGGGAGCTGTTTTTT. It encodes CASSQDFEFTGELFF.

As for this clone: At the DNA level, this CDR3 is encoded by other sequences in the same sample as well. This chain links TRBV18 with TRBJ1-2; D remains unclear. The CDR3 is made up of 11 amino acids. V gave up 3 bases and J gave up 6 bases, with 5 bases separating them. Germline V gene lookup returns CDR1 KGHSH and CDR2 LQKENI. The CDR3 sequence: CASSPSDGYTF. The CDR3 nucleotides are TGTGCCAGCTCACCGTCTGATGGCTACACCTTC.

The chain employs TRBV28 and TRBJ2-3; D remains ambiguous. The CDR3 spans 11 residues. The V end lost 8 bases, the J end lost 6 bases, and 9 bases lay between the germline ends. CDR1 is MDHEN and CDR2 is SYDVKM in the germline V gene. CDR3 in amino acids: CASGVGDTQYF. The CDR3 DNA sequence: TGTGCCAGCGGAGTTGGTGATACGCAGTATTTT.

This clone was found once. The chain combines TRBV14 with TRBJ1-3, with D unclear. Trimming removed 1 base at V and 0 bases at J, with 7 bases between. Germline V gene lookup returns CDR1 SGHDN and CDR2 FVKESK. This CDR3 region has 15 residues. The CDR3 DNA reads TGTGCCAGCAGCCAAGGGGCGAGCTCTGGAAACACCATATATTTT. Encoded protein: CASSQGASSGNTIYF.

The chain combines TRBV28 with TRBJ2-1; D perhaps matches TRBD1 (8 bases). CDR3 length: 17 residues. V lost 5 bases, J lost 6 bases, and 23 bases lay in between. Germline assignment: CDR1 MDHEN and CDR2 SYDVKM. The CDR3 bases are TGTGCCAGCAGTCCGACAGGGGCGGGAGTCGGTGGCAATGAGCAGTTCTTC. Amino acids: CASSPTGAGVGGNEQFF. Full variable domain (outside the CDR3, taken from reference TRBV28 and TRBJ2-1): DVKVTQSSRYLVKRTGEKVFLECVQDMDHENMFWYRQDPGLGLRLIYFSYDVKMKEKGDIPEGYSVSREKKERFSLILESASTNQTSMYLCASSPTGAGVGGNEQFFGPGTRLTVL.

The J gene is TRBJ2-7, the V gene TRBV5-6; TRBD1 matches 7 bases. From germline, CDR1 is SGHDT and CDR2 YYEEEE. The CDR3 spans 14 residues. V shed 2 bases and J 3 bases; nucleotides not matched to a gene: 5. CDR3 DNA sequence: TGTGCCAGCAGCTTCGGGACAGTCTACTACGAGCAGTACTTC. Its protein is CASSFGTVYYEQYF.

The chain uses TRBV2 and TRBJ2-3; TRBD2 agrees at 13 bases. CDR1 is SNHLY and CDR2 is FYNNEI in the germline V gene. CDR3 length: 14 amino acids. Trimming cost V 6 bases and J 11 bases; bases outside gene matches: 8. The CDR3 DNA is TGTGCCAGCAGACTAGGACTAGCGGGAGTTGAGCAGTATTTT. Encoded protein: CASRLGLAGVEQYF.

This clone was detected a few times. The chain joins TRBV29-1 to TRBJ1-2; 9 bases map to TRBD1. V lost 5 bases, J lost 4 bases, and 5 bases stayed unmatched. CDR1 is SQVTM and CDR2 is ANQGSEA in the germline V gene. This CDR3 region has 13 residues. The CDR3 DNA is TGCAGCGTTCCGGGGACAGGGTTCTATGGCTACACCTTC. Residues: CSVPGTGFYGYTF.